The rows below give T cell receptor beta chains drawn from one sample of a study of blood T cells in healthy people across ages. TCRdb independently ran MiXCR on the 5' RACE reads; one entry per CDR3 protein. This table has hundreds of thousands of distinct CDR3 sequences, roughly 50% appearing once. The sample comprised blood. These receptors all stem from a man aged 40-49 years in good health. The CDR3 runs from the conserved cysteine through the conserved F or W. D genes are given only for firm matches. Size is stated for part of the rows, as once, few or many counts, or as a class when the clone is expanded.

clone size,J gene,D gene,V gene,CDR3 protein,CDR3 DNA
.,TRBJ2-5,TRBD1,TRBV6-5,CASSPSRTGGKETQYF,TGTGCCAGCAGCCCAAGCCGGACAGGGGGGAAAGAGACCCAGTACTTC
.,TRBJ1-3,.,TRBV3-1,CASSQEGPGNTIYF,TGTGCCAGCAGCCAAGAGGGTCCTGGAAACACCATATATTTT
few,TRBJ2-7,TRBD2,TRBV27,CASRPAGGGHYEQYF,TGTGCCAGCAGACCCGCGGGGGGCGGTCACTACGAGCAGTACTTC
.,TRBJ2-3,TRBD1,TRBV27,CASGQGITDTQYF,TGTGCCAGCGGACAGGGGATTACAGATACGCAGTATTTT
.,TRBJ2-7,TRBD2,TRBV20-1,CSAMRGISGSRNEQYF,TGCAGTGCTATGAGGGGCATAAGCGGGAGTAGAAACGAGCAGTACTTC
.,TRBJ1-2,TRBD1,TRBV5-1,CASSRDSTNYGYTF,TGCGCCAGCAGCCGGGACAGTACTAACTATGGCTACACCTTC
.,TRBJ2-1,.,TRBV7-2,CAGSLFAGSYNEQFF,TGTGCCGGCAGCTTATTTGCAGGGTCCTACAATGAGCAGTTCTTC
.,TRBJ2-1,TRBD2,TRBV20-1,CSARERLAGTNEQFF,TGCAGTGCTAGGGAGCGACTAGCGGGGACCAATGAGCAGTTCTTC
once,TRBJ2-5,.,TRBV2,CASSAQKETQYF,TGTGCCAGCAGTGCCCAAAAGGAGACCCAGTACTTC
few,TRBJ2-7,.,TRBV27,CASSLNWGYEQYF,TGTGCCAGCAGTTTAAATTGGGGCTACGAGCAGTACTTC
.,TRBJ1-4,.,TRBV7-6,CASSFLPSGTDEKLFF,TGTGCCAGCAGCTTTCTCCCCTCTGGGACCGATGAAAAACTGTTTTTT
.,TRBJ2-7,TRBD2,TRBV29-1,CSVEEGGYEQYF,TGCAGCGTTGAAGAGGGAGGGTACGAGCAGTACTTC
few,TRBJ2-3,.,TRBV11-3,CASRGTSDTQYF,TGTGCCAGCAGGGGGACGTCAGATACGCAGTATTTT
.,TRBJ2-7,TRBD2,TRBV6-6,CASSQTGTSSLSEQYF,TGTGCCAGCAGTCAAACCGGGACTAGTTCCCTCTCCGAGCAGTACTTC
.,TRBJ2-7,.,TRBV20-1,CSAKIQPNYNEQYF,TGCAGTGCTAAAATCCAGCCTAACTACAATGAGCAGTACTTC
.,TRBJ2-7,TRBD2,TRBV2,CASSAGLAGGPSGEQYF,TGTGCCAGCAGTGCAGGACTAGCGGGAGGGCCTTCGGGCGAGCAGTACTTC
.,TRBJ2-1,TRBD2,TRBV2,CASRRGLAGGYNEQFF,TGTGCCAGCAGGCGCGGACTAGCGGGAGGGTACAATGAGCAGTTCTTC
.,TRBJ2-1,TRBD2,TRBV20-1,CSAVSQGLAGYNEQFF,TGCAGTGCCGTATCCCAGGGACTAGCGGGATACAATGAGCAGTTCTTC
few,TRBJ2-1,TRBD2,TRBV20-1,CSARSPNVAGGGEQFF,TGCAGTGCTAGATCTCCTAATGTGGCGGGAGGAGGGGAGCAGTTCTTC
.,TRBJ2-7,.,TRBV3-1,CASSHQGLKHNGDYEQYF,TGTGCCAGCAGCCACCAAGGCCTGAAACATAACGGAGACTACGAGCAGTACTTC
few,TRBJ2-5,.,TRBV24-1,CATSEQIQETQYF,TGTGCCACCAGTGAGCAGATTCAAGAGACCCAGTACTTC
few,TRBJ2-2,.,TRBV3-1,CASSLRRGLDTGELFF,TGTGCCAGCAGCCTCCGGCGGGGGCTAGACACCGGGGAGCTGTTTTTT
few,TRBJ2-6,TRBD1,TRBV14,CASSQGTRQGFRDSGANVLTF,TGTGCCAGCAGCCAAGGAACAAGACAGGGTTTTCGAGACTCTGGGGCCAACGTCCTGACTTTC
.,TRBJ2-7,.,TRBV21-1,CASSKSRIPYEQYF,TGTGCCAGCAGCAAATCCAGAATTCCCTACGAGCAGTACTTC
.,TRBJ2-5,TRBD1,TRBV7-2,CASSAGQGFEETQYF,TGTGCCAGCAGCGCGGGACAGGGCTTCGAAGAGACCCAGTACTTC
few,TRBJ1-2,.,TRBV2,CASSEAWTDYGYTF,TGTGCCAGCAGTGAAGCGTGGACAGACTATGGCTACACCTTC
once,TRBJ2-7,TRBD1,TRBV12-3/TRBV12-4,CASRLTGVSYEQYF,TGTGCCAGCAGGCTGACAGGGGTGAGCTACGAGCAGTACTTC
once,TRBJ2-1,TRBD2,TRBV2,CASGREIVDEQFF,TGTGCCAGCGGGAGGGAGATTGTAGATGAGCAGTTCTTC
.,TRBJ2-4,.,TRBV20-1,CSARESAENIQYF,TGCAGTGCTAGAGAGTCAGCGGAAAACATTCAGTACTTC